The sequence of this TCR beta chain was determined in a study of post-analysis software for immune sequencing data (dated by TCRdb to the mid-2010s). Turning to the overall study: Relapsing-remitting, secondary progressive and progressive-relapsing multiple sclerosis were recorded as disease courses, and subtype annotation was lacking for some patients. The patient repertoires were set against under 13 previously published healthy control repertoires from donors whose ages ranged from roughly 6 to 26 years. A subset of samples was prepared in parallel using single-end sample barcoding, then pooled and co-amplified after Illumina adapter ligation.

This clonotype is a singleton in its sample. The antigen it recognizes is unknown. It has no much larger one-base neighbor in the sample; base qualities were not kept. To demonstrate the VDJtools post-analysis software, the study profiled TCR beta repertoires from the peripheral blood of about a dozen young patients with multiple sclerosis. The multiple sclerosis patients were children and adolescents ranging in age from about 6 to 17 years. The study at large found these results: The multiple sclerosis patient group was slightly younger than the control group. Compared with controls, multiple sclerosis patients had significantly lower normalized Chao1 diversity, a finding suggesting substantial peripheral T-cell clonal expansion. Significantly higher frequencies in patients than in controls were found for roughly five TRBV segments, including TRBV5-6, TRBV5-1 and TRBV20-1. Direct clustering with F measure revealed strong co-clustering of samples prepared in the same batch, which led to a batch-effect correction.

Receptor amplification or capture employed PCR. Reads for this sample came from an Illumina HiSeq 2500. To reduce PCR and sequencing biases, unique molecular identifiers were incorporated into the TCR beta cDNA libraries. Every 1 to 10 million input T cells yielded about 500,000 cDNA molecules, meaning each molecule approximated one T cell. The same protocol used for the earlier healthy control dataset was applied to prepare and sequence the patient libraries. Within a given batch, samples were prepared together, multiplexed and sequenced on the same HiSeq lane. Per the source publication's procedure: Raw barcoded reads were processed with MIGEC, and single-read molecular identifier groups were discarded before consensus assembly and CDR3 extraction. VDJtools was used for post-analysis of the clonotype tables, with diversity normalized by down-sampling every dataset to the smallest sample size. To correct batch-related cross-sample contamination, repertoire overlap clustering matched CDR3 amino acid sequences but not nucleotide sequences. TCRdb trimmed the raw reads at Q25, called clones with MiXCR and kept productive beta chains. Rows merge per CDR3 protein into single entries with the most common DNA and genes. The V and J calls reflect TCRdb's pipeline rather than the authors' work. The sample records 750,000 to 950,000 distinct CDR3 sequences, 46% of which are singletons. The ten largest account for 4.9% of the sample.

Inclusive of the bounding cysteine and phenylalanine, the CDR3 is 12 residues long. The retained sequence is limited to the CDR3, 36 bases, with the frame set at the first base. A distance of 7 bases separates the germline ends of V and J, which lose 1 base and 7 bases respectively. The CDR1 and CDR2 encoded by the germline V gene (reference sequence) are DFQATT and SNEGSKA. The TCR comes from a girl aged 10 to 17 with multiple sclerosis. The chain is made from TRBV20-1 and TRBJ1-4, with the D gene not clear enough to name. Sequencing was carried out using blood. The CDR3 region: CSARGAGEKLFF. Here is the DNA: TGCAGTGCTAGAGGGGCGGGTGAAAAACTGTTTTTT.